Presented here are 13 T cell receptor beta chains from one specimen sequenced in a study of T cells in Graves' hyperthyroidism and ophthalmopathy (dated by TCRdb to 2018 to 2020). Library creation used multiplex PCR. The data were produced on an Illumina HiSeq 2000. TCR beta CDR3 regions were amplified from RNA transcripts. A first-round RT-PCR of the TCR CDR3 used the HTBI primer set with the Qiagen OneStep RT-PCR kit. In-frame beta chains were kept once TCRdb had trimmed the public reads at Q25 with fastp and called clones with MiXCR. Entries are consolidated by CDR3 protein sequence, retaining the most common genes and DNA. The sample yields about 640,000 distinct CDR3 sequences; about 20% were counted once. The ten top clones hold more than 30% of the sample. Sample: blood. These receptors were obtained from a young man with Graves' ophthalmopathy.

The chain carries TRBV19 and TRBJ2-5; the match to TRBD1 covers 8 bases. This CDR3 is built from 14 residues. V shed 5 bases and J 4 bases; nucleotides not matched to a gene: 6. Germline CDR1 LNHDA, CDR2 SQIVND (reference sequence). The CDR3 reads CASSGRQGIETQYF. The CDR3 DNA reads TGTGCCAGTAGTGGCCGACAGGGGATAGAGACCCAGTACTTC.

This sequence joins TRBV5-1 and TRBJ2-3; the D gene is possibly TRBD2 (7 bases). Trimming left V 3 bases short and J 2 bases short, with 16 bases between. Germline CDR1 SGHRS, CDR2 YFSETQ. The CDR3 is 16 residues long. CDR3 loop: CASSWGGTFDTDTQYF. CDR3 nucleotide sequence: TGCGCCAGCAGCTGGGGAGGGACATTTGACACAGATACGCAGTATTTT. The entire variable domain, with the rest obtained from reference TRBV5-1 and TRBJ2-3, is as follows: KAGVTQTPRYLIKTRGQQVTLSCSPISGHRSVSWYQQTPGQGLQFLFEYFSETQRNKGNFPGRFSGRQFSNSRSEMNVSTLELGDSALYLCASSWGGTFDTDTQYFGPGTRLTVL.

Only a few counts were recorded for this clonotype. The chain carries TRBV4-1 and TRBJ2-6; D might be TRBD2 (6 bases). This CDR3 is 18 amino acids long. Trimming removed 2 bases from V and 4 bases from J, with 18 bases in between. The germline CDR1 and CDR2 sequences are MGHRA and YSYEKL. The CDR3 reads CASSQHEGWGDGANVLTF. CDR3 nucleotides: TGCGCCAGCAGCCAACACGAGGGGTGGGGGGACGGGGCCAACGTCCTGACTTTC.

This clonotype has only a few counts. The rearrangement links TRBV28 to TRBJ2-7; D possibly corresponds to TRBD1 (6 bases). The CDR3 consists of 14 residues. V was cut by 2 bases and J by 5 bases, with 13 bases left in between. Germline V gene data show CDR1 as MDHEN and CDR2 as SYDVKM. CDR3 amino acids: CASSLPQRGNEQYF. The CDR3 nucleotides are TGTGCCAGCAGTTTACCCCAGAGGGGGAACGAGCAGTACTTC.

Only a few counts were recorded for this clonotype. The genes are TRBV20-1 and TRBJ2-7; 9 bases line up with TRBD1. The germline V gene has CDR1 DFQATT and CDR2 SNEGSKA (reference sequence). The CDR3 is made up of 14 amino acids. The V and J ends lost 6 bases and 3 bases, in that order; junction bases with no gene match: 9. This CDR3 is CSARRPTGGYEQYF. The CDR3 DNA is TGCAGTGCCAGGCGTCCGACAGGGGGCTACGAGCAGTACTTC.

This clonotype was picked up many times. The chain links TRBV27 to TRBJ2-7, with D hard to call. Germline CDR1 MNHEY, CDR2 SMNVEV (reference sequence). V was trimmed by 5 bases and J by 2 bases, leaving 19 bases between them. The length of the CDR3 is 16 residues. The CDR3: CASSKTLDGLAYEQYF. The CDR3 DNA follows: TGTGCCAGCAGTAAAACTCTAGATGGTCTGGCCTACGAGCAGTACTTC.

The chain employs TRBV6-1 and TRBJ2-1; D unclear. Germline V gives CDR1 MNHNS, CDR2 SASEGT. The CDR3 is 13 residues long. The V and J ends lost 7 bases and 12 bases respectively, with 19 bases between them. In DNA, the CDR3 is TGTGCCAGCACCTCCTCAGAGGTTAGTGTGCAGTTCTTC. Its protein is CASTSSEVSVQFF.

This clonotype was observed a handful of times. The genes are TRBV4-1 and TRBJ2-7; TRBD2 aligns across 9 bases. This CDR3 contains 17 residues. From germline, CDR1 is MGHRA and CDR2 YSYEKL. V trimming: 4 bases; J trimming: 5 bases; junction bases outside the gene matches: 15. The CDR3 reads CASSPGVAGVLFHEQYF. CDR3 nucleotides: TGCGCCAGCAGCCCGGGAGTAGCGGGAGTCCTATTCCACGAGCAGTACTTC.

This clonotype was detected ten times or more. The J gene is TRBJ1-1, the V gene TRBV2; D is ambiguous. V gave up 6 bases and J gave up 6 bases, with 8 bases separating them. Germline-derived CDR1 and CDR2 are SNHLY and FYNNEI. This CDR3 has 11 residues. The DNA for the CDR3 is TGTGCCAGCAGCGAGGACGCTGAAGCTTTCTTT. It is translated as CASSEDAEAFF.

This CDR3 is CATSDFPGQDNNEQFF. DNA for the CDR3: TGTGCCACCAGTGATTTTCCGGGACAGGATAACAATGAGCAGTTCTTC. V gene TRBV24-1 combines with J gene TRBJ2-1, with 8 nucleotides matching TRBD1. Germline lookup yields CDR1 KGHDR and CDR2 SFDVKD. The CDR3 extends over 16 amino acids. With 1 base clipped from V and 5 bases from J, the junction kept 6 bases outside the gene matches.

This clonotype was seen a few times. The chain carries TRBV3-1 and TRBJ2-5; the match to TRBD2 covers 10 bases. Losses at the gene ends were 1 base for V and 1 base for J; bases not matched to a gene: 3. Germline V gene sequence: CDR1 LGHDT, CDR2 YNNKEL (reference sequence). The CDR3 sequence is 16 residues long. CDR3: CASSQAAGGFQETQYF. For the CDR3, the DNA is TGTGCCAGCAGCCAAGCAGCGGGAGGGTTCCAAGAGACCCAGTACTTC.

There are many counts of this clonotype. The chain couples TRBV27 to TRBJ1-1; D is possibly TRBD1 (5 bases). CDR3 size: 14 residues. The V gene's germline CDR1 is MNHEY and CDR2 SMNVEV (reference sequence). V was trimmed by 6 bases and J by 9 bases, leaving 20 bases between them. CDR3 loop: CASRPRGDPPKAFF. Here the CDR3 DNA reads TGTGCCAGCAGGCCCCGGGGGGACCCTCCAAAAGCTTTCTTT.

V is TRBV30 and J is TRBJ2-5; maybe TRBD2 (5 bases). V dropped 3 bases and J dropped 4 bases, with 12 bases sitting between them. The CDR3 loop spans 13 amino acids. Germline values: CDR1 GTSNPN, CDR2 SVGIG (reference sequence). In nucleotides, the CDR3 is TGTGCCTGGAGAGCTGCCGGGGTAGAGACCCAGTACTTC. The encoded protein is CAWRAAGVETQYF.